This T cell receptor beta chain was documented in a study of PD-1 blockade in classical Hodgkin lymphoma. As to this clone: What it binds is not known.

General study points: CD4+ TCR diversity climbed significantly by C4D1, unlike CD8+ TCR diversity. At baseline, newly diagnosed patients reportedly showed less TCR diversity than healthy donors.

This table comes from immunoSEQ multiplex PCR, and its TCRdb copy is limited to in-frame clones, with some not included. The table includes 37,000 or so clones, almost 90% detected once. CDR3 length: 15 amino acids. Each patient relapsed following autologous stem cell transplantation, and prior brentuximab vedotin exposure differed. Best response was recorded as complete response, partial response or progressive disease. Sequenced material: peripheral blood mononuclear cells (PBMCs), taken before the second cycle of nivolumab. This receptor was obtained from a human donor with classical Hodgkin lymphoma. This chain joins TRBV21-1 and TRBJ2-6; TRBD1, the D gene given by the table, was not confirmed from the DNA. TRBV21-1 is an annotated pseudogene. The CDR3 spells CASSPKNRGANVLTF. The CDR3 DNA is TGTGCCAGCAGTCCCAAAAACAGGGGGGCCAACGTCCTGACTTTC.